These T cell receptor beta chains were read from a single sample in a study of blood T cell repertoires in COVID-19. Generated by immunoSEQ multiplex PCR, the TCRdb table keeps only in-frame clones and is missing some. The data show approximately 70,000 clones, with more than 85% seen just once and 6.5% to 8% held by the top ten. Sequencing used peripheral blood. The receptors come from a man aged 35 to 55 with COVID-19, enrolled during active disease. Both conserved end residues are part of each CDR3. D genes are given only for firm matches. Not every row has a clone size; where given, it reads once, few, many or a size class.

TRBV5-4	TRBJ2-2	TRBD1	once	CASSLARGLTGELFF	TGTGCCAGCAGCTTGGCCAGGGGGCTGACCGGGGAGCTGTTTTTT
TRBV5-1	TRBJ2-5	.	once	CASSLLQSQETQYF	TGCGCCAGCAGCTTGTTACAGTCCCAAGAGACCCAGTACTTC
TRBV5-1	TRBJ1-2	TRBD1	once	CASSPGQYGYTF	TGCGCCAGCAGCCCGGGACAGTATGGCTACACCTTC
TRBV27	TRBJ1-1	TRBD1	.	CASSLLTGGTEAFF	TGTGCCAGCAGTTTATTGACAGGGGGCACTGAAGCTTTCTTT
TRBV5-4	TRBJ1-2	TRBD1	few	CASSIPRDRGPYGYTF	TGTGCCAGCAGCATCCCCCGGGACAGGGGGCCTTATGGCTACACCTTC
TRBV27	TRBJ2-5	.	.	CASRTGGAGSQETQYF	TGTGCCAGCAGGACGGGTGGGGCCGGCTCCCAAGAGACCCAGTACTTC
TRBV3-1/TRBV3-2	TRBJ2-1	.	.	CASSLQGGREQFF	TGTGCCAGCAGCCTACAGGGGGGGCGTGAGCAGTTCTTC
TRBV19	TRBJ2-1	TRBD2	few	CASKVQRGDLYNEQFF	TGTGCCAGTAAGGTCCAGCGGGGGGACCTTTACAATGAGCAGTTCTTC
TRBV6-5	TRBJ2-1	.	once	CASTAIRGDEQFF	TGTGCCAGCACGGCGATAAGGGGCGATGAGCAGTTCTTC
TRBV28	TRBJ1-6	.	.	CASSGGRSPLHF	TGTGCCAGCAGTGGAGGGCGATCACCCCTCCACTTT
TRBV7-9	TRBJ2-7	TRBD1	.	CASSPAGGLYEQYF	TGTGCCAGCAGTCCGGCAGGGGGCCTCTACGAGCAGTACTTC
TRBV14	TRBJ2-1	TRBD2	.	CASSRTSARGEQFF	TGTGCCAGCAGCCGGACTAGCGCGAGGGGTGAGCAGTTCTTC
TRBV19	TRBJ1-2	.	.	CASTRQTATLDGYTF	TGTGCCAGTACCCGTCAGACAGCAACCCTTGACGGCTACACCTTC
TRBV5-5	TRBJ1-5	.	few	CASSLYTNNQPQHF	TGTGCCAGCAGCTTGTACACAAACAATCAGCCCCAGCATTTT
TRBV14	TRBJ2-5	TRBD1	.	CASSHDRTGPGFELETQYF	TGTGCCAGCAGCCACGATCGGACAGGGCCAGGCTTCGAGTTAGAGACCCAGTACTTC
TRBV30	TRBJ1-1	.	.	CAWIRGQRMNTEAFF	TGTGCCTGGATAAGAGGTCAGCGTATGAACACTGAAGCTTTCTTT
TRBV5-5	TRBJ2-7	TRBD1	.	CASSSGQGREEQYF	TGTGCCAGCAGCTCGGGACAGGGACGTGAAGAGCAGTACTTC
TRBV18	TRBJ2-1	.	.	CASSPEQGSAGEQFF	TGTGCCAGCTCACCGGAACAGGGAAGCGCTGGTGAGCAGTTCTTC
TRBV14	TRBJ2-1	TRBD1	.	CASSWTGGAWGEQFF	TGTGCCAGCAGCTGGACAGGGGGCGCTTGGGGTGAGCAGTTCTTC
TRBV6-5	TRBJ2-7	.	.	CASSIRSTYEQYF	TGTGCCAGCAGCATACGGTCGACCTACGAGCAGTACTTC
TRBV18	TRBJ2-3	.	.	CASSLDTNTDTQYF	TGTGCCAGCTCCTTAGACACGAACACAGATACGCAGTATTTT
TRBV10-3	TRBJ1-2	TRBD1	.	CAIAPQGAINYGYTF	TGTGCCATCGCTCCACAGGGGGCAATCAACTATGGCTACACCTTC
TRBV6-2/TRBV6-3	TRBJ2-1	.	.	CASSYSPIAGLYNEQFF	TGTGCCAGCAGTTACTCCCCTATCGCGGGCTTGTACAATGAGCAGTTCTTC
TRBV5-1	TRBJ2-3	.	.	CASSSGRLQDTQYF	TGCGCCAGCAGCTCCGGTCGACTGCAGGATACGCAGTATTTT
TRBV19	TRBJ2-4	TRBD1	.	CASSPFGTGSKNIQYF	TGTGCCAGTAGCCCTTTCGGGACAGGGTCCAAAAACATTCAGTACTTC
TRBV10-3	TRBJ1-6	TRBD1	.	CAISVGPGGGQHNSPLHF	TGTGCCATCAGTGTCGGTCCGGGAGGGGGCCAGCATAATTCACCCCTCCACTTT
TRBV2	TRBJ2-5	TRBD1	once	CASSDGTGSTTWYQETQYF	TGTGCCAGCAGTGACGGGACAGGGTCGACCACCTGGTACCAAGAGACCCAGTACTTC
TRBV5-1	TRBJ2-7	.	few	CASSLSSGGTGEQYF	TGCGCCAGCAGCTTGTCAAGCGGTGGTACGGGAGAGCAGTACTTC
TRBV9	TRBJ2-3	.	.	CASSVGDFSTDTQYF	TGTGCCAGCAGCGTAGGGGACTTCAGCACAGATACGCAGTATTTT
TRBV11-2	TRBJ2-3	TRBD2	.	CASSPRPPGLADTDTQYF	TGTGCCAGCAGCCCCCGCCCCCCGGGACTAGCGGACACAGATACGCAGTATTTT
TRBV13	TRBJ1-1	TRBD1	.	CASSETAGHRGTEAFF	TGTGCCAGCAGCGAGACTGCCGGACACAGGGGGACTGAAGCTTTCTTT
TRBV2	TRBJ1-6	.	.	CASSEVQAPNSPLHF	TGTGCCAGCAGTGAAGTGCAGGCTCCTAATTCACCCCTCCACTTT
TRBV14	TRBJ1-4	.	.	CASSHPHATNEKLFF	TGTGCCAGCAGCCACCCCCATGCAACTAATGAAAAACTGTTTTTT
TRBV5-1	TRBJ2-2	.	.	CASSLSRGVNTGELFF	TGCGCCAGCAGCTTGAGCCGCGGGGTGAACACCGGGGAGCTGTTTTTT
TRBV6-6	TRBJ1-6	.	.	CAAARAESPLHF	TGTGCCGCGGCGAGGGCCGAGTCACCCCTCCACTTT
TRBV6-5	TRBJ2-7	.	.	CASSPWGGRTYEQYF	TGTGCCAGCAGTCCCTGGGGGGGCCGGACTTACGAGCAGTACTTC
TRBV6-5	TRBJ2-5	.	.	CASTLQETQYF	TGTGCCAGCACATTGCAAGAGACCCAGTACTTC
TRBV9	TRBJ2-1	.	few	CASSPRSDRTSFNEQFF	TGTGCCAGCAGCCCCCGATCCGATAGGACATCCTTCAATGAGCAGTTCTTC
TRBV5-4	TRBJ1-4	.	.	CASSPGEGGKLFF	TGTGCCAGCAGCCCAGGGGAGGGTGGAAAACTGTTTTTT
TRBV4-1	TRBJ1-2	TRBD1	.	CASSQVGTGVGYTF	TGCGCCAGCAGCCAAGTCGGGACAGGGGTTGGCTACACCTTC
TRBV3-1/TRBV3-2	TRBJ2-7	TRBD1	once	CASSQSWGQGANEQYF	TGTGCCAGCAGCCAATCTTGGGGACAGGGGGCCAACGAGCAGTACTTC
TRBV6-6	TRBJ1-5	TRBD1	.	CASSPWTGPQSNQPQHF	TGTGCCAGCAGTCCTTGGACAGGCCCTCAGAGCAATCAGCCCCAGCATTTT
TRBV28	TRBJ2-7	TRBD1	.	CASSSYRGWAF	TGTGCCAGCAGTTCTTACAGGGGCTGGGCTTTC
TRBV30	TRBJ1-4	.	.	CAWSAGGNEKLFF	TGTGCCTGGAGTGCTGGGGGGAATGAAAAACTGTTTTTT
TRBV28	TRBJ2-2	.	.	CASSFGSQYTGELFF	TGTGCCAGCAGTTTTGGTTCTCAGTACACCGGGGAGCTGTTTTTT
TRBV7-2	TRBJ1-4	.	.	CASSPRGDPATNEKLFF	TGTGCCAGCAGCCCCCGGGGAGATCCAGCAACTAATGAAAAACTGTTTTTT
TRBV19	TRBJ2-3	.	.	CASRYYDRSTDTQYF	TGTGCCAGTAGGTACTACGACAGGAGCACAGATACGCAGTATTTT
TRBV6-5	TRBJ1-5	.	.	CASSSPGSGKPQHF	TGTGCCAGCAGTTCCCCCGGGTCGGGGAAGCCCCAGCATTTT
TRBV14	TRBJ1-6	.	.	CASSPPGAPSPLHF	TGTGCCAGCAGCCCCCCAGGGGCCCCTTCACCCCTCCACTTT